This is a list of T cell receptor beta chains from one sample in a study of blood T cell repertoires in COVID-19. Assay: immunoSEQ multiplex PCR; the TCRdb copy retains only in-frame clones and omits some. The sample shows 250,000 to 350,000 clones, roughly 90% of them seen only once. Sample: PBMCs or T cells enriched from blood (not recorded which). The receptors derive from a man between 60 and 70 years old who had recovered from COVID-19. Each CDR3 is given with its conserved first and last residue.

v_call	j_call	cdr3_aa
TRBV6-1	TRBJ1-4	CASSGLTGITNEKLFF
TRBV7-2	TRBJ2-7	CASSLVRGRGEQYF
TRBV27	TRBJ2-1	CASSPITGSNEQFF
TRBV12-3/TRBV12-4	TRBJ1-1	CAIKPEGLPEAFF
TRBV27	TRBJ2-7	CASSYASGPYEQYF
TRBV7-9	TRBJ2-7	CASSAGTGGKAEQYF
TRBV14	TRBJ2-5	CASSQVGQGALETQYF
TRBV21-1	TRBJ2-5	CASSEQGPSQETQYF
TRBV9	TRBJ2-2	CASSIRRGAGELFF
TRBV19	TRBJ1-4	CASSGFEKLFF
TRBV18	TRBJ1-5	CASSRAGPNQPQHF
TRBV11-3	TRBJ2-7	CASSPTGTTYEQYF
TRBV9	TRBJ2-2	CASSVEAGWAGELFF